Listed here are 16 T cell receptor beta chains from one sample, sequenced in a study of shared clonotypes between healthy human individuals. The repertoire was sequenced with immunoSEQ multiplex PCR; TCRdb's copy has only in-frame clones and lacks some. The table records approximately 510,000 clones, 79% of them present only once. Input material: PBMCs. Receptor source: a woman in her forties in good health. Some clones in this sample may be carry-over from other donors' samples.

The rearrangement links TRBV5-4 to TRBJ2-5; D is perhaps TRBD2 (7 bases). In germline, CDR1 is SGHNT, CDR2 YYREEE (reference sequence). CDR3 length: 16 residues. Trimming removed 4 bases from V and 4 bases from J, with 20 bases in between. CDR3 in DNA: TGTGCCAGCAGCAGGGGGGGGCGCCCCATTGGAGAGACCCAGTACTTC. Protein product: CASSRGGRPIGETQYF. Full variable domain (remainder filled in from reference TRBV5-4 and TRBJ2-5): ETGVTQSPTHLIKTRGQQVTLRCSSQSGHNTVSWYQQALGQGPQFIFQYYREEENGRGNFPPRFSGLQFPNYSSELNVNALELDDSALYLCASSRGGRPIGETQYFGPGTRLLVL.

The J gene is TRBJ2-7, the V gene TRBV4-3, with no clear D. The CDR3 is 18 amino acids. Trimming removed 0 bases at V and 2 bases at J, with 20 bases between. Germline CDR1 is LGHNA and CDR2 is YSLEER. For the CDR3, the DNA is TGCGCCAGCAGCCAAGATCGAGGCGGCTCACGCCCCACCTACGAGCAGTACTTC. It encodes CASSQDRGGSRPTYEQYF.

The CDR3 here is CATSLGQAPHQETQYF. CDR3 coding DNA: TGTGCCACCAGCTTGGGACAGGCCCCCCACCAAGAGACCCAGTACTTC. This chain joins TRBV15 and TRBJ2-5; 8 nucleotides line up with TRBD1. The CDR3 totals 16 residues. CDR1 LNHNV and CDR2 YYDKDF come from the germline V gene (reference sequence). With 5 bases clipped from V and 0 bases from J, the junction kept 8 bases outside the gene matches.

V usage is TRBV9 and J usage is TRBJ2-5; no clear D gene. Deletions cut 5 bases from V and 3 bases from J, with 14 bases between. Germline values: CDR1 SGDLS, CDR2 YYNGEE. The CDR3 has 14 residues. CDR3 in DNA: TGTGCCAGCAGTCCACACTCTGGAAAAGAGACCCAGTACTTC. Its translation: CASSPHSGKETQYF.

This clone appeared once. The J gene is TRBJ2-1, the V gene TRBV6-4, with D perhaps matching TRBD2 (6 bases). The CDR3 has 15 amino acids. Germline V gives CDR1 MRHNA, CDR2 SNTAGT. V was trimmed by 5 bases and J by 6 bases, leaving 17 bases between them. The CDR3 is CASSPRGGTSNEQFF. CDR3 in DNA: TGTGCCAGCAGTCCTCGGGGCGGGACGAGCAATGAGCAGTTCTTC.

The V gene is TRBV11-2, the J gene TRBJ2-1; unclear D gene. The V and J ends lost 3 bases and 5 bases respectively, with 11 bases between them. In germline, CDR1 is SGHAT, CDR2 FQNNGV. CDR3 size: 14 residues. In nucleotides, the CDR3 is TGTGCCAGCAGCTTGGTTGCCTCGCACAATGAGCAGTTCTTC. It specifies CASSLVASHNEQFF.

In regard to this clone: Other DNA sequences in the sample encode the same CDR3. This rearrangement joins TRBV6-1 to TRBJ2-5, with a weak D call TRBD1 (5 bases). In germline, CDR1 is MNHNS, CDR2 SASEGT. This CDR3 is 12 amino acids long. Trimming left V 8 bases short and J 2 bases short, with 9 bases between. The CDR3 nucleotides are TGTGCCAGCTCGGACAATCAAGAGACCCAGTACTTC. Its protein is CASSDNQETQYF.

The chain combines TRBV7-9 with TRBJ1-2; D is uncertain. The length of the CDR3 is 15 residues. Germline V lookup: CDR1 SEHNR, CDR2 FQNEAQ (reference sequence). V shed 3 bases and J shed 4 bases, with 15 bases lying between them. The CDR3: CASSLEWQVGYGYTF. The CDR3 bases are TGTGCCAGCAGCTTGGAGTGGCAAGTGGGCTATGGCTACACCTTC.

The chain has TRBV9 and TRBJ2-7, with 11 bases identical to TRBD2. The CDR3 has 16 amino acids. Per germline, CDR1 SGDLS and CDR2 YYNGEE. After removal of 2 bases from V and 5 bases from J, the junction contained 9 bases not matched to a gene. CDR3 region: CASSVDRGGLADEQYF. CDR3 coding DNA: TGTGCCAGCAGCGTTGATCGGGGGGGACTAGCGGACGAGCAGTACTTC.

This clone was seen a handful of times. V is TRBV6-1 and J is TRBJ2-7; 7 bases map to TRBD1. The CDR3 consists of 15 residues. V was pared by 2 bases and J by 0 bases, with 4 bases of the junction left unmatched. Germline lookup yields CDR1 MNHNS and CDR2 SASEGT. The CDR3: CASSENDRASYEQYF. The CDR3 coding sequence is TGTGCCAGCAGTGAAAATGACAGGGCCTCCTACGAGCAGTACTTC.

This clone was found a few times. The chain joins TRBV7-2 to TRBJ1-4, with D hard to call. Deletions cut 5 bases from V and 3 bases from J, with 10 bases between. Germline V gives CDR1 SGHTA, CDR2 FQGNSA. This CDR3 comprises 14 residues. In DNA form, the CDR3 reads TGTGCCAGCAGCCCGGAGGTAGCTAATGAAAAACTGTTTTTT. It translates to CASSPEVANEKLFF. The full variable domain, completed using reference TRBV7-2 and TRBJ1-4, is GAGVSQSPSNKVTEKGKDVELRCDPISGHTALYWYRQSLGQGLEFLIYFQGNSAPDKSGLPSDRFSAERTGGSVSTLTIQRTQQEDSAVYLCASSPEVANEKLFFGSGTQLSVL.

The V gene is TRBV9, the J gene TRBJ2-1, with D possibly matching TRBD2 (5 bases). The CDR3 loop spans 15 amino acids. V dropped 4 bases and J dropped 6 bases, with 17 bases sitting between them. CDR1 is SGDLS, CDR2 YYNGEE, per germline. CDR3 residues: CASSPPFGGSNEQFF. In nucleotides, the CDR3 is TGTGCCAGCAGCCCCCCATTTGGAGGATCCAATGAGCAGTTCTTC.

This chain links TRBV5-4 with TRBJ2-7; TRBD1 might be the D (6 bases). With 0 bases removed from V and 5 bases from J, the gap between germline ends came to 12 bases. The CDR3 length is 14 residues. CDR1 and CDR2 from the germline V gene are SGHNT and YYREEE (reference sequence). CDR3 sequence: CASSLATGINEQYF. DNA for the CDR3: TGTGCCAGCAGCTTGGCCACAGGGATCAACGAGCAGTACTTC.

The rearrangement links TRBV19 to TRBJ2-1; TRBD2 agrees at 7 bases. The trim removed 5 bases at V and 9 bases at J, leaving 10 bases unmatched. The germline gives CDR1 LNHDA, CDR2 SQIVND (reference sequence). This CDR3 has 14 amino acids. The CDR3 nucleotides read TGTGCCAGTAGTGTCAGCGGGACGGCGGGTGAGCAGTTCTTC. It codes for CASSVSGTAGEQFF.

There are a few counts of this clone. J is TRBJ2-1 and V is TRBV6-1; a possible D gene is TRBD1 (5 bases). Germline lookup yields CDR1 MNHNS and CDR2 SASEGT. V was cut by 2 bases and J by 10 bases, with 24 bases left in between. The CDR3 length is 17 residues. For the CDR3, the DNA is TGTGCCAGCAGTGAATCCGCAAGGCAGGGCTCCCTTAGGGAGCAGTTCTTC. As protein: CASSESARQGSLREQFF.

The gene calls are TRBV9 and TRBJ2-2; 13 positions agree with TRBD2. This CDR3 contains 17 residues. The V gene end was trimmed by 5 bases and the J gene end by 8 bases; junction bases not matched to a gene: 12. In germline, CDR1 is SGDLS, CDR2 YYNGEE. Here the CDR3 reads CASSLGGTSGKAGELFF. Written as DNA, the CDR3 is TGTGCCAGCAGTCTCGGGGGGACTAGCGGGAAAGCTGGGGAGCTGTTTTTT.